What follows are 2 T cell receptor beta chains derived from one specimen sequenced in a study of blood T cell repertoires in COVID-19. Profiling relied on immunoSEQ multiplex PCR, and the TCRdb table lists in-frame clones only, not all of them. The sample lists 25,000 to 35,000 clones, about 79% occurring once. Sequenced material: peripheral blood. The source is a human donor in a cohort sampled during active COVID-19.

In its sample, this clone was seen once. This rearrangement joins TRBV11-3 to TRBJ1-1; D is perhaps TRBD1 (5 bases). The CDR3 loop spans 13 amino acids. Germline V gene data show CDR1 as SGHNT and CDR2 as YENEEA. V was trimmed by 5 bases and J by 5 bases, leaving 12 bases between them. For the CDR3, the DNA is TGTGCCAGCAGCCAGGGCCCAGCGACTGAAGCTTTCTTT. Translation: CASSQGPATEAFF.

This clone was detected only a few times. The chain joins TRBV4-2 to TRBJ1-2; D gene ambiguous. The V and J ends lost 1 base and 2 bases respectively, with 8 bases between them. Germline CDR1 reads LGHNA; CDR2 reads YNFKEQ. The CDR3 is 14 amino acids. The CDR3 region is CASSQVGGNYGYTF. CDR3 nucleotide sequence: TGTGCCAGCAGCCAAGTTGGAGGGAACTATGGCTACACCTTC.